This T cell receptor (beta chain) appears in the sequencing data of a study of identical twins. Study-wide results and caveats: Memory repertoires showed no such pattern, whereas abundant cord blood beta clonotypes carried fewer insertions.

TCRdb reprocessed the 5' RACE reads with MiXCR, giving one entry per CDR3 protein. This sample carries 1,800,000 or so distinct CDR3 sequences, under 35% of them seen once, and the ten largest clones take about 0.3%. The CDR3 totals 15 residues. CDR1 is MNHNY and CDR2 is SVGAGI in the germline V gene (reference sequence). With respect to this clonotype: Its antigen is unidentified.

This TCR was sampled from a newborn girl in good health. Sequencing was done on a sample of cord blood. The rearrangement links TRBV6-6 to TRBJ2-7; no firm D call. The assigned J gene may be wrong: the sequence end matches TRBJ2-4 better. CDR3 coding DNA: TGTGCCAGCAGTTACTCTGGCGGCCTAAAAAACATTCAGTACTTC. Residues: CASSYSGGLKNIQYF.